Below, 22 T cell receptor beta chains from the same sample are listed, as sequenced in a study of TIL therapy for anti-PD-1-resistant metastatic lung cancer. The immunoSEQ assay was v3. The table came from immunoSEQ multiplex PCR; TCRdb's copy has only in-frame clones and leaves some out. The table includes 55,000 to 60,000 clones, around 67% detected once. Time point in this sample: pre-treatment sample, taken before nivolumab and TIL therapy. Source: blood, taken at baseline. The source of these receptors is a person between 25 and 79 years old with non-small cell lung cancer.

This clone turned up a few times. At one of its ends the junction is not consistent with the germline gene, which may arise from a read error. The V and J genes are TRBV6-1 and TRBJ2-7, with 7 bases identical to TRBD1. CDR3 length equals 13 residues. Germline lookup yields CDR1 MNHNS and CDR2 SASEGT. The CDR3 nucleotides are TGTGCCAGCACTGAAGGGACAGCCTACGAGCAGTACTTC. It codes for CASTEGTAYEQYF.

The rearrangement uses TRBV2 and TRBJ2-7, with D unresolved. CDR3 length: 12 residues. The V gene lost 6 bases and the J gene lost 2 bases, with 8 bases spanning the gap. Germline V lookup: CDR1 SNHLY, CDR2 FYNNEI. Written as DNA, the CDR3 is TGTGCCAGCAGCCAGAACACCTACGAGCAGTACTTC. It translates to CASSQNTYEQYF.

In its sample, this clone was seen a few times. The V gene is TRBV7-2, the J gene TRBJ2-5; 11 bases agree with TRBD2. Looked up from germline, CDR1 is SGHTA and CDR2 is FQGNSA. CDR3 size: 15 residues. Trimming cost V 6 bases and J 4 bases; bases outside gene matches: 7. CDR3 in amino acids: CASRIVAGGLETQYF. CDR3 bases: TGTGCCAGCAGGATCGTAGCGGGAGGGCTAGAGACCCAGTACTTC.

This clone was seen a handful of times. This sequence joins TRBV9 and TRBJ2-3; D gene uncertain. Trimming left V 4 bases short and J 5 bases short, with 5 bases between. The CDR3 extends over 11 amino acids. Germline assignment: CDR1 SGDLS and CDR2 YYNGEE. The CDR3 nucleotides read TGTGCCAGCAGCCTTCTAGATACGCAGTATTTT. This codes for CASSLLDTQYF. Full variable domain (remainder filled in from reference TRBV9 and TRBJ2-3): DSGVTQTPKHLITATGQRVTLRCSPRSGDLSVYWYQQSLDQGLQFLIQYYNGEERAKGNILERFSAQQFPDLHSELNLSSLELGDSALYFCASSLLDTQYFGPGTRLTVL.

In nucleotides, the CDR3 is TGTGCCAGCAGCCCCGACAGCCCCCATACCTACGAGCAGTACTTC. This encodes CASSPDSPHTYEQYF. The chain has TRBV7-9 and TRBJ2-7, with TRBD1 as a possible D gene (5 bases). V shed 5 bases and J shed 2 bases, with 16 bases lying between them. The CDR3 consists of 15 residues. Germline V CDR1 and CDR2: SEHNR, FQNEAQ (reference sequence).

V and J are TRBV4-2 and TRBJ2-1; 11 bases agree with TRBD2. Trimming took 2 bases from V and 4 from J; bases not matched to a gene: 1. This CDR3 comprises 15 residues. The V gene's germline CDR1 is LGHNA and CDR2 YNFKEQ. The CDR3 sequence: CASSQLAGGYNEQFF. The CDR3 nucleotides read TGTGCCAGCAGCCAACTAGCGGGGGGTTACAATGAGCAGTTCTTC.

The chain combines TRBV2 with TRBJ2-2; 8 bases map to TRBD1. The CDR3 extends over 16 amino acids. Germline lookup yields CDR1 SNHLY and CDR2 FYNNEI. V trimming: 3 bases; J trimming: 4 bases; junction bases outside the gene matches: 7. CDR3 DNA sequence: TGTGCCAGCAGTGATGGCAGGGGGCTCGGCACCGGGGAGCTGTTTTTT. Its translation: CASSDGRGLGTGELFF.

The chain employs TRBV4-1 and TRBJ2-1; 10 nucleotides line up with TRBD1. CDR3 length: 15 amino acids. Germline V CDR1 and CDR2: MGHRA, YSYEKL. Germline trimming cut 1 base from V and 9 bases from J; bases unmatched to any gene: 6. DNA for the CDR3: TGCGCCAGCAGCCAAGGACAGGGGGCCCCTGGTGAGCAGTTCTTC. Its protein is CASSQGQGAPGEQFF.

The chain couples TRBV28 to TRBJ1-1; D is possibly TRBD1 (6 bases). The CDR3 is 12 residues long. Germline V CDR1 and CDR2: MDHEN, SYDVKM. The germline V and J ends were trimmed by 8 bases and 5 bases, with 12 bases remaining between them. The CDR3 loop reads CASGYRATEAFF. As DNA, the CDR3 is TGTGCCAGCGGCTACAGGGCAACTGAAGCTTTCTTT. Combining the CDR3 with reference TRBV28 and TRBJ1-1 gives the whole variable domain DVKVTQSSRYLVKRTGEKVFLECVQDMDHENMFWYRQDPGLGLRLIYFSYDVKMKEKGDIPEGYSVSREKKERFSLILESASTNQTSMYLCASGYRATEAFFGQGTRLTVV.

V and J are TRBV28 and TRBJ1-1; 9 positions agree with TRBD1. The CDR3 is made up of 14 amino acids. Per germline, CDR1 MDHEN and CDR2 SYDVKM. Trimming cost V 3 bases and J 11 bases; bases outside gene matches: 10. For the CDR3, the DNA is TGTGCCAGCAGTTTTTTCCAACAGGGGGCTCGCGCTTTCTTT. It codes for CASSFFQQGARAFF.

The rearrangement joins TRBV5-1 to TRBJ2-5, with TRBD1 matching over 7 bases. The junction had 6 bases not matched to a gene; V was cut back by 9 bases and J by 1 base. Germline lookup yields CDR1 SGHRS and CDR2 YFSETQ. The CDR3 spans 13 residues. CDR3: CATGTAPQETQYF. The CDR3 DNA follows: TGCGCCACCGGGACAGCCCCCCAAGAGACCCAGTACTTC.

This clone has a single count. The chain uses TRBV7-9 and TRBJ2-5; weak D call: TRBD1 (6 bases). With 3 bases removed from V and 0 bases from J, the gap between germline ends came to 8 bases. The CDR3 covers 14 residues. CDR1 is SEHNR, CDR2 FQNEAQ, per germline (reference sequence). The CDR3 reads CASSFNRDQETQYF. The CDR3 DNA is TGTGCCAGCAGCTTCAACAGGGACCAAGAGACCCAGTACTTC.

V is TRBV29-1 and J is TRBJ1-2, with a weak D call TRBD1 (6 bases). The CDR3 consists of 13 residues. V shed 5 bases and J shed 6 bases, with 16 bases lying between them. Looked up from germline, CDR1 is SQVTM and CDR2 is ANQGSEA. CDR3 sequence: CSVLRGQTDGYTF. The CDR3 DNA is TGCAGCGTTCTTCGAGGACAGACGGATGGCTACACCTTC.

The chain carries TRBV2 and TRBJ1-1; 8 bases align to TRBD1. After removal of 6 bases from V and 3 bases from J, the junction contained 6 bases not matched to a gene. The CDR3 is 14 amino acids. CDR1 and CDR2 from the germline V gene are SNHLY and FYNNEI. As DNA, the CDR3 is TGTGCCAGCAGCGGACAGGGCCCACACACTGAAGCTTTCTTT. Translation: CASSGQGPHTEAFF.

V gene TRBV9 combines with J gene TRBJ2-2; 10 nucleotides agree with TRBD1. The CDR3 spans 16 residues. V gave up 4 bases and J gave up 1 base; unmatched junction bases: 4. Germline loops: CDR1 SGDLS, CDR2 YYNGEE. In nucleotides, the CDR3 is TGTGCCAGCAGCACCGGGACAGGGGTGAACACCGGGGAGCTGTTTTTT. This sequence encodes CASSTGTGVNTGELFF. Filled out from reference TRBV9 and TRBJ2-2, the complete variable domain reads DSGVTQTPKHLITATGQRVTLRCSPRSGDLSVYWYQQSLDQGLQFLIQYYNGEERAKGNILERFSAQQFPDLHSELNLSSLELGDSALYFCASSTGTGVNTGELFFGEGSRLTVL.

V gene TRBV7-9 combines with J gene TRBJ2-5; a weak D match, TRBD1 (7 bases). Trimming cost V 6 bases and J 1 base, with 15 bases left between them. Germline V CDR1 and CDR2: SEHNR, FQNEAQ (reference sequence). This CDR3 region has 15 residues. Here the CDR3 DNA reads TGTGCCAGCAGTCCAGGGGGGACTTTCCAAGAGACCCAGTACTTC. Translated, it gives CASSPGGTFQETQYF. The complete variable domain, with remaining parts taken from reference TRBV7-9 and TRBJ2-5, reads DTGVSQNPRHKITKRGQNVTFRCDPISEHNRLYWYRQTLGQGPEFLTYFQNEAQLEKSRLLSDRFSAERPKGSFSTLEIQRTEQGDSAMYLCASSPGGTFQETQYFGPGTRLLVL.

This clone was counted only a few times. The chain recombines TRBV6-1 with TRBJ1-2, with D unresolved. The V gene's germline CDR1 is MNHNS and CDR2 SASEGT. The CDR3 totals 15 residues. V was shortened by 2 bases and J by 4 bases, with 14 bases between the two germline ends. DNA of the CDR3: TGTGCCAGCAGTGAAACAAGGGAGCAGATCTATGGCTACACCTTC. This gives the protein CASSETREQIYGYTF.

This clone has just a few counts. The chain is built from TRBV13 and TRBJ1-2, with a weak D call TRBD1 (5 bases). Germline-derived CDR1 and CDR2 are PRHDT and FYEKMQ (reference sequence). This CDR3 has 13 residues. V lost 1 base to trimming and J lost 4 bases, with 7 bases between them. The CDR3 region has the DNA TGTGCCAGCAGCTTAGAAGGGGCCTATGGCTACACCTTC. Translating gives CASSLEGAYGYTF. The full variable domain, with the rest looked up from reference TRBV13 and TRBJ1-2, is AAGVIQSPRHLIKEKRETATLKCYPIPRHDTVYWYQQGPGQDPQFLISFYEKMQSDKGSIPDRFSAQQFSDYHSELNMSSLELGDSALYFCASSLEGAYGYTFGSGTRLTVV.

The chain recombines TRBV27 with TRBJ1-6, with 7 nucleotides matching TRBD1. CDR3 length: 15 amino acids. Looked up from germline, CDR1 is MNHEY and CDR2 is SMNVEV (reference sequence). After removal of 3 bases from V and 5 bases from J, the junction contained 4 bases not matched to a gene. The CDR3 bases are TGTGCCAGCAGTTTTAAGGGGGCAAATAATTCACCCCTCCACTTT. Encoded protein: CASSFKGANNSPLHF.

The chain carries TRBV7-6 and TRBJ1-2, with 9 positions matching TRBD1. With 1 base clipped from V and 1 base from J, the junction kept 7 bases outside the gene matches. The V gene's germline CDR1 is SGHVS and CDR2 FNYEAQ. The CDR3 consists of 17 residues. CDR3 in amino acids: CASSLEGTGTVNYGYTF. DNA for the CDR3: TGTGCCAGCAGCTTAGAAGGGACAGGGACTGTTAACTATGGCTACACCTTC.

This clone turned up a few times. This rearrangement joins TRBV5-6 to TRBJ1-1; no clear D. V was pared by 1 base and J by 0 bases, with 7 bases between. There are 14 residues in the CDR3. Germline-derived CDR1 and CDR2 are SGHDT and YYEEEE. The CDR3 loop reads CASSLWALNTEAFF. For the CDR3, the DNA is TGTGCCAGCAGCTTGTGGGCCTTGAACACTGAAGCTTTCTTT.

This clone rates as medium-sized. The J gene is TRBJ1-2, the V gene TRBV6-5, with D possibly TRBD1 on 6 matching bases. V was cut by 4 bases and J by 6 bases, with 12 bases left in between. CDR1 and CDR2 from the germline V gene are MNHEY and SVGAGI. This CDR3 comprises 13 residues. Here the CDR3 reads CASSSTGGNGYTF. Here the CDR3 DNA reads TGTGCCAGCAGTTCGACAGGAGGGAATGGCTACACCTTC.